The rows below give T cell receptor beta chains drawn from one sample of a study of cytomegalovirus exposure and HLA in healthy donors. Repertoires were generated with immunoSEQ multiplex PCR, while TCRdb's copy carries only in-frame clones and drops some. The sample has 100,000 to 120,000 clones; approximately 72% are singletons. Sequences were obtained from PBMCs. These receptors originate from a man aged 30 to 45 in good health and CMV-seronegative. Each CDR3 is given with its conserved first and last residue. The order of the fields is clone size, V gene, CDR3 length, J gene, D gene, CDR3 protein, CDR3 DNA. D genes are given only for firm matches. Clone size, where shown, is once, few, many, or a class for clones that have expanded.

-,TRBV6-5,14,TRBJ1-2,TRBD1,CASRGQGARYGYTF,TGTGCCAGCAGGGGACAGGGGGCTCGGTATGGCTACACCTTC
few,TRBV6-1,15,TRBJ1-2,-,CASSEGGPSNYGYTF,TGTGCCAGCAGTGAAGGAGGGCCCTCTAACTATGGCTACACCTTC
few,TRBV6-5,13,TRBJ1-5,-,CASSPNRNQPQHF,TGTGCCAGCAGTCCCAACAGGAATCAGCCCCAGCATTTT
-,TRBV27,14,TRBJ2-7,TRBD2,CASSPSGGAGEQYF,TGTGCCAGCAGCCCCAGCGGGGGGGCCGGGGAGCAGTACTTC
-,TRBV29-1,14,TRBJ2-3,TRBD2,CSHSPGLATDTQYF,TGCAGCCATTCCCCGGGACTAGCCACAGATACGCAGTATTTT
once,TRBV19,15,TRBJ1-1,-,CASSIVSGGDTEAFF,TGTGCCAGTAGTATAGTGTCGGGGGGGGACACTGAAGCTTTCTTT
-,TRBV2,13,TRBJ1-5,-,CASRSEVNQPQHF,TGTGCCAGCAGGTCTGAGGTCAATCAGCCCCAGCATTTT
-,TRBV5-1,15,TRBJ1-1,-,CASRRLTAGDTEAFF,TGCGCCAGCCGCAGACTGACCGCCGGAGACACTGAAGCTTTCTTT
-,TRBV7-3,13,TRBJ1-1,-,CASSLEGNTEAFF,TGTGCCAGCAGCTTAGAGGGGAACACTGAAGCTTTCTTT
-,TRBV27,14,TRBJ2-7,-,CASRSHSQGYEQYF,TGTGCCAGCAGGTCACACTCACAGGGTTACGAGCAGTACTTC
-,TRBV1,18,TRBJ2-7,-,CTSSPNEWTSGESYEQYF,TGCACCAGCAGCCCGAACGAATGGACTAGCGGGGAATCCTACGAGCAGTACTTC
-,TRBV18,15,TRBJ1-2,TRBD1,CASSVRTGDNYGYTF,TGTGCCAGCTCGGTCCGTACAGGGGATAACTATGGCTACACCTTC
-,TRBV7-7,15,TRBJ2-1,TRBD2,CASSLGTSGHNEQFF,TGTGCCAGCAGCTTGGGGACTAGCGGTCACAATGAGCAGTTCTTC
few,TRBV4-3,15,TRBJ2-5,-,CASSQETSRPETQYF,TGCGCCAGCAGCCAAGAAACTAGCCGTCCCGAGACCCAGTACTTC
-,TRBV29-1,16,TRBJ2-5,TRBD1,CSVVATGTGVSETQYF,TGCAGCGTTGTCGCTACCGGGACAGGGGTGTCAGAGACCCAGTACTTC
-,TRBV5-1,14,TRBJ1-2,-,CASSLTGQGGGYTF,TGCGCCAGCAGCTTGACCGGCCAGGGTGGGGGCTACACCTTC
-,TRBV7-2,13,TRBJ2-5,-,CASSLLGDETQYF,TGTGCCAGCAGCTTACTGGGAGACGAGACCCAGTACTTC
-,TRBV7-9,14,TRBJ2-5,TRBD1,CASSKGTGQETQYF,TGTGCCAGCAGCAAGGGGACAGGTCAAGAGACCCAGTACTTC
-,TRBV9,15,TRBJ1-2,TRBD1,CASSGGTVGLIGYTF,TGTGCCAGCAGCGGGGGGACAGTGGGGCTGATAGGCTACACCTTC
few,TRBV9,15,TRBJ2-5,-,CASSVVGVAGETQYF,TGTGCCAGCAGCGTAGTAGGGGTGGCAGGAGAGACCCAGTACTTC
-,TRBV2,13,TRBJ2-1,TRBD1,CASSKGADNEQFF,TGTGCCAGCAGCAAGGGGGCAGACAATGAGCAGTTCTTC
-,TRBV10-3,15,TRBJ2-7,-,CAISESVQGTYEQYF,TGTGCCATCAGTGAGTCAGTTCAGGGTACCTACGAGCAGTACTTC
-,TRBV30,10,TRBJ1-2,TRBD1,CACGTDGYTF,TGTGCCTGCGGGACAGATGGCTACACCTTC
-,TRBV27,19,TRBJ1-6,TRBD1,CASSPPPDRGQNDNSPLHF,TGTGCCAGCAGTCCCCCACCGGACAGGGGCCAGAACGATAATTCACCCCTCCACTTT
-,TRBV2,14,TRBJ2-3,TRBD2,CAIPRGGRADTQYF,TGTGCCATCCCGCGGGGGGGCCGGGCCGATACGCAGTATTTT
once,TRBV6-5,15,TRBJ1-2,TRBD1,CASSYSTGGRYGYTF,TGTGCCAGCAGTTACTCAACAGGGGGGCGGTATGGCTACACCTTC
-,TRBV6-6,13,TRBJ1-1,-,CASSDPSVFEAFF,TGTGCCAGCAGTGACCCTAGTGTATTTGAAGCTTTCTTT
-,TRBV4-1,18,TRBJ1-1,TRBD1,CASSQAQAGQGLNTEAFF,TGCGCCAGCAGCCAAGCGCAGGCGGGACAGGGTTTAAACACTGAAGCTTTCTTT
once,TRBV5-4,15,TRBJ2-1,-,CASSLAGQSYNEQFF,TGTGCCAGCAGCTTGGCGGGTCAGTCCTACAATGAGCAGTTCTTC
-,TRBV5-1,17,TRBJ2-7,TRBD1,CASSLASGQGITYEQYF,TGCGCCAGCAGCTTGGCCTCGGGACAGGGTATCACCTACGAGCAGTACTTC
-,TRBV30,15,TRBJ1-1,TRBD1,CAWSVGGRGQLGAFF,TGTGCCTGGAGTGTAGGGGGCAGGGGGCAACTTGGAGCTTTCTTT
-,TRBV27,17,TRBJ2-2,-,CASSFPLRGGGTGELFF,TGTGCCAGCAGTTTCCCCCTGAGGGGAGGGGGGACCGGGGAGCTGTTTTTT
-,TRBV23-1,18,TRBJ2-7,TRBD2,CASMSSGTSGSRSYEQYF,TGCGCCAGCATGTCCTCTGGGACTAGCGGGTCCAGATCCTACGAGCAGTACTTC
-,TRBV9,15,TRBJ1-1,-,CASSPPGQRNTEAFF,TGTGCCAGCAGCCCTCCGGGACAAAGGAACACTGAAGCTTTCTTT
few,TRBV5-1,14,TRBJ1-1,TRBD1,CASSSDRANTEAFF,TGCGCCAGCAGCTCCGACAGGGCTAACACTGAAGCTTTCTTT
-,TRBV27,13,TRBJ2-7,TRBD2,CASRREGTYEQYF,TGTGCCAGCCGAAGGGAGGGCACCTACGAGCAGTACTTC
-,TRBV6-5,15,TRBJ1-1,-,CASSYSRLGFTEAFF,TGTGCCAGCAGTTACTCCAGGCTGGGTTTCACTGAAGCTTTCTTT
-,TRBV2,15,TRBJ2-1,TRBD1,CASSDRGQSYNEQFF,TGTGCCAGCAGTGACAGGGGGCAATCCTACAATGAGCAGTTCTTC
once,TRBV30,12,TRBJ2-7,TRBD1,CAWGGQLYEQYF,TGTGCCTGGGGGGGACAGCTTTACGAGCAGTACTTC
-,TRBV28,16,TRBJ1-4,-,CASSSLGGAVKDKLFF,TGTGCCAGCAGTTCCCTTGGAGGGGCGGTGAAGGATAAACTGTTTTTT
-,TRBV29-1,12,TRBJ2-5,-,CSVEVQGETQYF,TGCAGCGTTGAAGTTCAGGGAGAGACCCAGTACTTC
-,TRBV7-2,14,TRBJ1-1,-,CASSYRAGDTEAFF,TGTGCCAGCAGCTACAGGGCTGGGGACACTGAAGCTTTCTTT
once,TRBV27,14,TRBJ2-1,TRBD1,CASSQRQGADEQFF,TGTGCCAGCAGTCAGAGACAGGGGGCCGATGAGCAGTTCTTC
-,TRBV30,15,TRBJ2-7,-,CAWRLRQGSSYEQYF,TGTGCCTGGAGGCTCAGGCAGGGAAGCTCCTACGAGCAGTACTTC
-,TRBV6-5,15,TRBJ2-2,-,CASSYSNAVTGELFF,TGTGCCAGCAGTTACTCGAACGCGGTCACCGGGGAGCTGTTTTTT
-,TRBV6-5,13,TRBJ2-1,TRBD1,CASTGTGFNEQFF,TGTGCCAGCACAGGGACAGGGTTTAATGAGCAGTTCTTC
-,TRBV27,17,TRBJ1-2,TRBD1,CASSVGTGVDMVGGYTF,TGTGCCAGCAGTGTCGGGACAGGGGTCGATATGGTGGGTGGCTACACCTTC
-,TRBV2,13,TRBJ2-7,-,CASSESSRIEQYF,TGTGCCAGCAGTGAATCCAGCAGGATCGAGCAGTACTTC
-,TRBV6-6,14,TRBJ2-1,TRBD2,CASCPGLGYHEQFF,TGTGCCAGCTGCCCGGGACTAGGGTATCATGAGCAGTTCTTC
once,TRBV19,13,TRBJ2-1,-,CASTPRGSSEQFF,TGTGCCAGTACACCACGGGGTTCGAGTGAGCAGTTCTTC
-,TRBV6-6,13,TRBJ2-7,TRBD1,CASSSGQGYEQYF,TGTGCCAGCAGCTCGGGACAGGGCTACGAGCAGTACTTC
once,TRBV19,15,TRBJ1-1,-,CASSRPRAGMPEAFF,TGTGCCAGTAGTAGACCCCGGGCAGGGATGCCTGAAGCTTTCTTT
-,TRBV9,13,TRBJ2-7,-,CASSEGGEREQYF,TGTGCCAGCAGCGAAGGGGGGGAGCGCGAGCAGTACTTC
-,TRBV19,13,TRBJ1-4,-,CASSAGRHEKLFF,TGTGCCAGTAGTGCGGGACGTCATGAAAAACTGTTTTTT
once,TRBV9,15,TRBJ2-1,-,CASSVGPSVYNEQFF,TGTGCCAGCAGCGTAGGTCCGAGTGTCTACAATGAGCAGTTCTTC
-,TRBV7-2,14,TRBJ2-1,TRBD1,CASSSPQGSNEQFF,TGTGCCAGCAGCTCTCCACAGGGGAGCAATGAGCAGTTCTTC